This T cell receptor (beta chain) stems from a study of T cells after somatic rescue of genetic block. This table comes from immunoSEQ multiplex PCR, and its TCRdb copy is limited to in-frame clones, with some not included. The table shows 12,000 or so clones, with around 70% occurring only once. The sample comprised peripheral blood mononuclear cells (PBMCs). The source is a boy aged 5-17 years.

The CDR3 coding sequence is TGTGCCAGCAGCCCCGACAGAGCCAAAAACATTCAGTACTTC. This sequence encodes CASSPDRAKNIQYF. The V and J genes are TRBV7-3 and TRBJ2-4, with D possibly TRBD1 on 5 matching bases. Germline assignment: CDR1 SGHTA and CDR2 FQGTGA. Trimming took off 5 bases at V and 0 bases at J, with 8 bases between the two ends. The CDR3 contains 14 residues.